This TCR beta chain stems from a study of control samples from healthy donors and cancer patients. There are 17 residues in the CDR3. CDR1 ENHRY and CDR2 SYGVKD come from the germline V gene. Trimming removed 6 bases at V and 0 bases at J, with 18 bases between. This table comes from immunoSEQ multiplex PCR, and its TCRdb copy is limited to in-frame clones, with some not included. The sample carries some 79,000 clones, around 91% recorded once. This receptor was obtained from a man aged 50-60 years in good health. The chain is built from TRBV10-3 and TRBJ2-1; D could derive from TRBD1 or TRBD2 (6 bases each). The sequencing sample was made of blood. CDR3 region: CAISKRTGAASYNEQFF. The DNA for the CDR3 is TGTGCCATCAGCAAAAGAACGGGGGCGGCCTCCTACAATGAGCAGTTCTTC.